What follows are 11 T cell receptor beta chains derived from one specimen sequenced in a study of T cell responses to AZD1222 COVID-19 vaccine. TCRdb's table, derived via immunoSEQ multiplex PCR, lists solely in-frame clones and lacks some. The sample carries approximately 130,000 clones, about 90% recorded once. This specimen consisted of peripheral blood, obtained on day 0 of AZD1222 vaccination. All receptors derive from an adult in good health.

The V and J genes are TRBV5-1 and TRBJ1-4, with no clear D. Trimming shortened V by 4 bases and J by 0 bases, and 13 bases separated the two germline ends. In germline, CDR1 is SGHRS, CDR2 YFSETQ. The CDR3 loop spans 16 amino acids. The CDR3: CASSPISQATNEKLFF. As DNA, the CDR3 is TGCGCCAGCAGCCCTATAAGTCAAGCAACTAATGAAAAACTGTTTTTT.

The rearrangement links TRBV7-3 to TRBJ1-1; no definite D call. Trimming took off 5 bases at V and 3 bases at J, with 10 bases between the two ends. The germline V gene encodes CDR1 SGHTA and CDR2 FQGTGA. CDR3 size: 13 residues. The CDR3 sequence is CASSHRTDTEAFF. The CDR3 nucleotides read TGTGCCAGCAGCCACCGGACGGACACTGAAGCTTTCTTT.

The chain couples TRBV18 to TRBJ1-1; tentatively, D is TRBD1 (5 bases). Germline CDR1 and CDR2: KGHSH and LQKENI. V was clipped by 2 bases and J by 9 bases, with 13 bases between them. This CDR3 contains 13 residues. CDR3 region: CASSPGAQPKAFF. The CDR3 DNA is TGTGCCAGCTCACCAGGGGCACAGCCTAAAGCTTTCTTT.

This chain links TRBV28 with TRBJ1-6, with D perhaps TRBD1 (6 bases). Deletions cut 2 bases from V and 10 bases from J, with 12 bases between. Germline V gene lookup returns CDR1 MDHEN and CDR2 SYDVKM. The CDR3 has 14 residues. The CDR3 spells CASSLGQYGSPLHF. DNA of the CDR3: TGTGCCAGCAGTTTAGGACAGTACGGCTCACCCCTCCACTTT.

In its sample, this clone was seen once. The chain is built from TRBV6-5 and TRBJ2-3, with a possible D match to TRBD2 (6 bases). The CDR3 runs 16 residues. Between the trimmed V and J ends, which lost 0 bases and 6 bases, there was a span of 16 bases. CDR1 is MNHEY and CDR2 is SVGAGI in the germline V gene. CDR3 coding DNA: TGTGCCAGCAGTTACTCGGGTGGAGGGACTCAGGATACGCAGTATTTT. Translation: CASSYSGGGTQDTQYF.

This chain connects TRBV7-8 to TRBJ1-1; tentatively, D is TRBD1 (5 bases). Germline CDR1 SGHVS, CDR2 FQNEAQ. V lost 5 bases and J 4 bases, leaving 17 bases between the germline ends. There are 15 residues in the CDR3. This CDR3 reads CASSPRGASLTEAFF. The CDR3 nucleotides are TGTGCCAGCAGCCCCCGCGGGGCCTCCCTCACTGAAGCTTTCTTT.

The chain links TRBV19 to TRBJ2-6; D possibly corresponds to TRBD2 (6 bases). Germline CDR1 LNHDA, CDR2 SQIVND (reference sequence). This CDR3 contains 15 residues. V was clipped by 8 bases and J by 4 bases, with 15 bases between them. In DNA, the CDR3 is TGTGCCAGTCGGCCTGGGGGGACCGGGGCCAACGTCCTGACTTTC. It codes for CASRPGGTGANVLTF.

This clone was detected only a few times. The J gene is TRBJ1-6, the V gene TRBV2; D might be TRBD1 (5 bases). This CDR3 spans 16 amino acids. Deletions cut 0 bases from V and 10 bases from J, with 16 bases between. The germline CDR1 and CDR2 sequences are SNHLY and FYNNEI. The DNA for the CDR3 is TGTGCCAGCAGTGAAGCGGGCCAGGGTATCGGGTCACCCCTCCACTTT. Its translation is CASSEAGQGIGSPLHF. Looking up the rest from reference TRBV2 and TRBJ1-6 gives the full variable domain: EPEVTQTPSHQVTQMGQEVILRCVPISNHLYFYWYRQILGQKVEFLVSFYNNEISEKSEIFDDQFSVERPDGSNFTLKIRSTKLEDSAMYFCASSEAGQGIGSPLHFGNGTRLTVT.

The chain has TRBV19 and TRBJ1-2; unclear D gene. The V and J ends lost 4 bases and 7 bases respectively, with 16 bases between them. The CDR3 sequence is 14 residues long. CDR1 is LNHDA and CDR2 is SQIVND in the germline V gene (reference sequence). In DNA, the CDR3 is TGTGCCAGTAGTAGTTACCAAAGAGACCTTGGCTACACCTTC. Protein sequence: CASSSYQRDLGYTF.

The CDR3 region has the DNA TGTGCCAGTAGGCGGGGTGCCATCTCTGGAAACACCATATATTTT. Protein product: CASRRGAISGNTIYF. The genes are TRBV19 and TRBJ1-3; D not resolved. The CDR3 runs 15 residues. The V gene lost 6 bases and the J gene lost 0 bases, with 12 bases spanning the gap. Germline CDR1 is LNHDA and CDR2 is SQIVND (reference sequence).

The chain employs TRBV6-5 and TRBJ1-6; the D is unclear. The germline V gene has CDR1 MNHEY and CDR2 SVGAGI. This CDR3 comprises 15 residues. V dropped 2 bases and J dropped 0 bases, with 5 bases sitting between them. The CDR3 spells CASSYQSSYNSPLHF. CDR3 bases: TGTGCCAGCAGTTACCAGAGCTCCTATAATTCACCCCTCCACTTT.